This TCR beta chain stems from a study of shared clonotypes between healthy human individuals. Some clones are missing from TCRdb's copy, which holds only in-frame ones; the method was immunoSEQ multiplex PCR. Counted here are about 680,000 clones, 72% occurring once; the ten biggest clones make up about 2%. General study points: Tissue TCR repertoires likely differ from these blood-only repertoires. Limitation of the genetic and exposure-history diversity represented came from the few donors.

Germline loops: CDR1 MNHNY, CDR2 SVGAGI (reference sequence). Trimming stripped 9 bases from V and 8 bases from J, with 14 bases between. There are 12 residues in the CDR3. Healthy HIV-negative adults without recent acute infections or vaccinations served as donors. In the case of this clone: The antigen is undetermined.

This TCR was sampled from a woman aged 25 to 39 in good health. This sequence joins TRBV6-6 and TRBJ1-5, with a possible D match to TRBD1 (5 bases). Sequencing was performed on memory CD4+ T cells sorted from blood. The subset was: CD45RA-negative fraction. CDR3 amino acids: CARRGISKPQHF. The CDR3 nucleotides read TGTGCCAGGCGGGGCATTTCCAAGCCCCAGCATTTT.